These 30 T cell receptor beta chains originate from one sample sequenced in a study of cytomegalovirus exposure and HLA in healthy donors. The assay was immunoSEQ multiplex PCR, and TCRdb's table has in-frame clones only and misses some. The data show 80,000 to 90,000 clones, with 96% seen just once and around 0.78% held by the top ten. Material for sequencing was PBMCs. These receptors were taken from a man younger than 35 in good health and CMV-seronegative.

The chain has TRBV7-9 and TRBJ2-7; 7 positions agree with TRBD1. Germline CDR1 is SEHNR and CDR2 is FQNEAQ (reference sequence). The CDR3 has 14 residues. J gave up 6 bases and V 1 base, and 6 bases lay outside the gene matches. Here the CDR3 reads CASSLGGDRVEQYV. DNA of the CDR3: TGTGCCAGCAGCTTAGGCGGAGACAGGGTCGAGCAGTACGTC.

The chain uses TRBV4-3 and TRBJ2-5, with 12 positions matching TRBD1. Germline V gene lookup returns CDR1 LGHNA and CDR2 YSLEER. The V segment lost 3 bases and the J segment 7 bases; nucleotides outside the gene matches: 21. The CDR3 covers 20 residues. CDR3 sequence reads: CASSHGTGGWAGGSRGTQYF. Written as DNA, the CDR3 is TGCGCCAGCAGCCATGGGACAGGGGGCTGGGCGGGAGGGTCTCGGGGGACCCAGTACTTC.

J is TRBJ1-3 and V is TRBV29-1; D gene ambiguous. The CDR3 length is 15 residues. Trimming cost V 0 bases and J 4 bases, with 13 bases left between them. Germline V gene data show CDR1 as SQVTM and CDR2 as ANQGSEA. CDR3 region: CSVEDRSRYGNTIYF. For the CDR3, the DNA is TGCAGCGTTGAAGATCGATCTAGGTACGGAAACACCATATATTTT.

This chain links TRBV6-5 with TRBJ2-2, with TRBD1 identical over 8 bases. The CDR3 runs 15 residues. The junction had 9 bases not matched to a gene; V was cut back by 6 bases and J by 6 bases. Germline CDR1 MNHEY, CDR2 SVGAGI. The CDR3 bases are TGTGCCAGCAGCCAGGGGGCAACGGGGCCCGGGGAGCTGTTTTTT. Amino acid sequence: CASSQGATGPGELFF.

The chain has TRBV28 and TRBJ1-1, with D perhaps TRBD1 (6 bases). V was trimmed by 8 bases and J by 2 bases, leaving 9 bases between them. This CDR3 comprises 12 residues. The germline CDR1 and CDR2 sequences are MDHEN and SYDVKM. The CDR3 here is CASGGGNTEAFF. DNA of the CDR3: TGTGCCAGCGGGGGGGGCAACACTGAAGCTTTCTTT.

V and J are TRBV11-3 and TRBJ1-5, with a possible D match to TRBD1 (6 bases). V was cut by 5 bases and J by 4 bases, with 9 bases left in between. Per the germline V gene, CDR1 is SGHNT and CDR2 is YENEEA. This CDR3 contains 13 residues. CDR3 in DNA: TGTGCCAGCAGCCCCGGGACAAATCAGCCCCAGCATTTT. Its protein is CASSPGTNQPQHF.

This chain connects TRBV7-2 to TRBJ1-5, with 9 positions matching TRBD1. The CDR3 has 15 residues. V lost 4 bases, J lost 1 base, and 2 bases stayed unmatched. Germline assignment: CDR1 SGHTA and CDR2 FQGNSA. In nucleotides, the CDR3 is TGTGCCAGCAGCTCACAGGGGGCGAGCAATCAGCCCCAGCATTTT. Translated, it gives CASSSQGASNQPQHF.

The count of this clone is one. The chain is built from TRBV19 and TRBJ2-7; maybe TRBD1 (5 bases). Germline V CDR1 and CDR2: LNHDA, SQIVND (reference sequence). V lost 2 bases and J 5 bases, leaving 16 bases between the germline ends. There are 15 residues in the CDR3. CDR3 DNA: TGTGCCAGTAGTATAAGGGCTTCCACAGGCGACGAGCAGTACTTC. Its translation: CASSIRASTGDEQYF.

The chain joins TRBV11-2 to TRBJ1-1; D is unclear. Between the trimmed V and J ends, which lost 0 bases and 4 bases, there was a span of 9 bases. The germline gives CDR1 SGHAT, CDR2 FQNNGV. This CDR3 has 14 amino acids. CDR3 amino acids: CASSLDSRFTEAFF. CDR3 coding DNA: TGTGCCAGCAGCTTAGATTCTAGGTTCACTGAAGCTTTCTTT. Complete variable domain (other parts from reference TRBV11-2 and TRBJ1-1): EAGVAQSPRYKIIEKRQSVAFWCNPISGHATLYWYQQILGQGPKLLIQFQNNGVVDDSQLPKDRFSAERLKGVDSTLKIQPAKLEDSAVYLCASSLDSRFTEAFFGQGTRLTVV.

The gene calls are TRBV2 and TRBJ2-3; TRBD2 matches 8 bases. V gave up 2 bases and J gave up 3 bases; unmatched junction bases: 7. The CDR3 consists of 16 residues. The V gene's germline CDR1 is SNHLY and CDR2 FYNNEI. The CDR3 sequence is CASSEFGTRLTDTQYF. The CDR3, as DNA: TGTGCCAGCAGTGAATTTGGGACTAGACTAACAGATACGCAGTATTTT.

This sequence joins TRBV5-1 and TRBJ2-5, with 7 positions matching TRBD2. V trimming: 0 bases; J trimming: 2 bases; junction bases outside the gene matches: 4. Germline assignment: CDR1 SGHRS and CDR2 YFSETQ. CDR3 length equals 15 residues. In DNA, the CDR3 is TGCGCCAGCAGCTTGGTGTCTAGCGGACAAGAGACCCAGTACTTC. It specifies CASSLVSSGQETQYF.

In nucleotides, the CDR3 is TGTGCCAGCAGTTCGGGACAGACGAACACCGGGGAGCTGTTTTTT. Translation: CASSSGQTNTGELFF. V and J are TRBV6-6 and TRBJ2-2; 7 bases fit TRBD1. From germline, CDR1 is MNHNY and CDR2 SVGAGI (reference sequence). The CDR3 spans 15 residues. With 4 bases clipped from V and 0 bases from J, the junction kept 2 bases outside the gene matches.

The chain couples TRBV28 to TRBJ2-3; D is ambiguous. The CDR3 has 13 residues. Germline assignment: CDR1 MDHEN and CDR2 SYDVKM. The V and J ends lost 3 bases and 4 bases respectively, with 8 bases between them. CDR3 nucleotides: TGTGCCAGCAGTTTTCGGGTTTCAGATACGCAGTATTTT. Its translation is CASSFRVSDTQYF.

The rearrangement joins TRBV25-1 to TRBJ1-5; D perhaps matches TRBD1 (5 bases). Germline CDR1 and CDR2: MGHDK and SYGVNS. V shed 8 bases and J shed 0 bases, with 20 bases lying between them. The CDR3 is 17 residues long. In DNA, the CDR3 is TGTGCCAGCCTCGAAAAGGGGCTCTTGCATAGCAATCAGCCCCAGCATTTT. Amino acids: CASLEKGLLHSNQPQHF.

This chain links TRBV9 with TRBJ2-3; 8 bases fit TRBD2. This CDR3 is built from 15 residues. Germline CDR1 is SGDLS and CDR2 is YYNGEE. J was trimmed by 3 bases and V by 7 bases; bases with no gene match: 10. In DNA, the CDR3 is TGTGCCAGCGCAAAAAGCGGGAGTGGGACAGATACGCAGTATTTT. Translation gives CASAKSGSGTDTQYF.

This clone has only one observation. The chain is built from TRBV27 and TRBJ2-1, with D unresolved. Germline V gene data show CDR1 as MNHEY and CDR2 as SMNVEV (reference sequence). Deletions cut 3 bases from V and 8 bases from J, with 14 bases between. The CDR3 length is 14 residues. CDR3 in DNA: TGTGCCAGCAGTTTTGTGGCCCCGCCCGATGAGCAGTTCTTC. It is translated as CASSFVAPPDEQFF.

The J gene is TRBJ2-3, the V gene TRBV2, with 10 bases lining up with TRBD1. This CDR3 is built from 12 residues. V lost 6 bases, J lost 11 bases, and 5 bases stayed unmatched. Germline V CDR1 and CDR2: SNHLY, FYNNEI. CDR3 nucleotides: TGTGCCAGCAGCGGACAGGGGGGTGGGCAGTATTTT. Its protein product is CASSGQGGGQYF.

This chain connects TRBV15 to TRBJ1-2; TRBD1 is a possible D gene (5 bases). With 5 bases removed from V and 8 bases from J, the gap between germline ends came to 21 bases. Germline V CDR1 and CDR2: LNHNV, YYDKDF (reference sequence). The CDR3 loop spans 15 amino acids. CDR3 coding DNA: TGTGCCACCAGCCGAGGGGAGGGTGGGTCGGCGGGCTACACCTTC. This encodes CATSRGEGGSAGYTF.

The chain joins TRBV12-5 to TRBJ2-2; TRBD2 matches at 11 bases. CDR3 size: 17 residues. V lost 5 bases and J lost 7; bases outside the gene matches: 12. The germline V gene encodes CDR1 LGHNT and CDR2 FRNRAP. CDR3 nucleotides: TGTGCTAGTGGTCCGGGCGTGAGACTAGCGGGACACGGGGAGCTGTTTTTT. It is translated as CASGPGVRLAGHGELFF.

The gene calls are TRBV2 and TRBJ2-7, with a possible D match to TRBD1 (5 bases). The V gene's germline CDR1 is SNHLY and CDR2 FYNNEI. This CDR3 is 16 amino acids long. V lost 6 bases, J lost 5 bases, and 23 bases lay in between. DNA of the CDR3: TGTGCCAGCAGCGAGGACCACAGGTTATTCCTTCACGAGCAGTACTTC. As protein: CASSEDHRLFLHEQYF.

CDR3: CATSRAGDLGEKLFF. CDR3 DNA: TGTGCCACCAGCAGAGCCGGGGACTTGGGGGAAAAACTGTTTTTT. J is TRBJ1-4 and V is TRBV15; perhaps TRBD1 as D (5 bases). This CDR3 has 15 residues. V was shortened by 1 base and J by 8 bases, with 14 bases between the two germline ends. Germline CDR1 and CDR2: LNHNV and YYDKDF (reference sequence).

This chain links TRBV12-2 with TRBJ2-1; the table calls TRBD1, which could not be checked here. TRBV12-2 counts as a pseudogene. The CDR3 contains 18 residues. CDR3 loop: CASRLGPTWGGNGNEQFF. The CDR3 bases are TGTGCAAGTCGCTTAGGACCCACCTGGGGCGGAAATGGAAATGAGCAGTTCTTC.

CDR3: CASDIQNYGYTF. The CDR3 DNA is TGTGCCAGCGATATACAAAACTATGGCTACACCTTC. This sequence joins TRBV19 and TRBJ1-2; D gene uncertain. The CDR3 is 12 amino acids. V lost 9 bases to trimming and J lost 2 bases, with 10 bases between them. CDR1 is LNHDA and CDR2 is SQIVND in the germline V gene (reference sequence).

The V and J genes are TRBV27 and TRBJ1-2; D is unresolved. The CDR3 is 13 amino acids. From germline, CDR1 is MNHEY and CDR2 SMNVEV (reference sequence). The V end lost 2 bases, the J end lost 7 bases, and 11 bases lay between the germline ends. In nucleotides, the CDR3 is TGTGCCAGCAGTTTAAACAGAGTTGGTGGCTACACCTTC. Protein sequence: CASSLNRVGGYTF.

The V and J genes are TRBV6-5 and TRBJ2-7, with D maybe TRBD1 (5 bases). Germline CDR1 MNHEY, CDR2 SVGAGI. Trimming stripped 11 bases from V and 4 bases from J, with 12 bases between. This CDR3 has 11 amino acids. The CDR3 spells CAVGQTYEQYF. The CDR3 coding sequence is TGTGCCGTAGGACAAACTTACGAGCAGTACTTC.

This clone was picked up one time. The chain is built from TRBV7-8 and TRBJ2-7, with 11 bases fitting TRBD2. Germline V gene sequence: CDR1 SGHVS, CDR2 FQNEAQ. The J segment lost 5 bases and the V segment lost 4 bases, leaving 4 bases of the junction unmatched. The CDR3 spans 14 residues. The CDR3 loop reads CASSSTSGNDEQYV. The CDR3 DNA sequence: TGTGCCAGCAGCTCGACTAGCGGGAACGACGAGCAGTACGTC.

This rearrangement joins TRBV7-9 to TRBJ2-7; 9 nucleotides match TRBD1. The V gene's germline CDR1 is SEHNR and CDR2 FQNEAQ (reference sequence). The CDR3 extends over 12 amino acids. The V and J ends lost 6 bases and 4 bases, in that order; junction bases with no gene match: 1. The CDR3 sequence is CASRGQGYEQYF. Written as DNA, the CDR3 is TGTGCCAGCAGGGGACAGGGTTACGAGCAGTACTTC.

The gene calls are TRBV5-6 and TRBJ1-5; possible D gene TRBD1, 6 bases. Germline V lookup: CDR1 SGHDT, CDR2 YYEEEE. Trimming shortened V by 3 bases and J by 4 bases, and 20 bases separated the two germline ends. The CDR3 is made up of 17 amino acids. In nucleotides, the CDR3 is TGTGCCAGCAGCTCCAACAGGGAACCGCCGAGTAATCAGCCCCAGCATTTT. This encodes CASSSNREPPSNQPQHF.

The chain is built from TRBV10-1 and TRBJ2-1, with 7 bases that match TRBD1. The J segment lost 4 bases and the V segment lost 5 bases, leaving 5 bases of the junction unmatched. CDR1 is WNHNN, CDR2 SYGVQD, per germline (reference sequence). This CDR3 has 14 amino acids. In DNA, the CDR3 is TGCGCCAGCAGTAGAGGGACAGAATACAATGAGCAGTTCTTC. It is translated as CASSRGTEYNEQFF.

This clone was seen once. The genes are TRBV6-5 and TRBJ1-1; D is undetermined. The CDR3 consists of 14 residues. Between the trimmed V and J ends, which lost 5 bases and 2 bases, there was a span of 12 bases. The germline V gene encodes CDR1 MNHEY and CDR2 SVGAGI. The DNA of the CDR3 is TGTGCCAGCAGTCAAACAAGAAGAAACACTGAAGCTTTCTTT. Protein product: CASSQTRRNTEAFF.